The clone carrying this TCR beta chain was seen ten or more times. The target antigen is unknown. Each CDR3 protein gets one entry after TCRdb re-called the 5' RACE reads with MiXCR. Of roughly 690,000 distinct CDR3 sequences listed, less than 7% are singletons. The source of the sample is a study of identical twins. Findings and caveats of the study: Sequences that were out-of-frame, alpha and twin-shared displayed an excess of low generation probability.

The CDR3 spans 16 residues. The receptor comes from a man aged 18 to 30 in good health. The specimen sequenced was naive T cells sorted from blood. This rearrangement joins TRBV21-1 to TRBJ2-3; TRBD2 is the table's D call and was not checked against the DNA. TRBV21-1 is listed as a pseudogene. This CDR3 is CASSIWEEEVTDTQYF. CDR3 nucleotide sequence: TGTGCCAGCAGCATATGGGAGGAAGAGGTCACAGATACGCAGTATTTT.